These 22 T cell receptor beta chains were sequenced from one sample in a study of T cells in Graves' hyperthyroidism and ophthalmopathy. The source material, RNA transcripts, was used to amplify TCR beta CDR3 regions. First-round RT-PCR with HTBI primers amplified the TCR CDR3 region. TCRdb re-called the multiplex PCR reads through MiXCR, storing one row per CDR3 protein. The sample includes around 760,000 distinct CDR3 sequences, 35% seen only once; the top ten take around 30%. The sequenced material came from blood. Source of these receptors: a woman aged 35 to 49 with Graves' hyperthyroidism.

Regarding this clonotype: A much larger clone differs by one base, so this may be a read error. The chain combines TRBV10-3 with TRBJ2-7; D might be TRBD1 (6 bases). The CDR3 is 17 residues long. Germline CDR1 is ENHRY and CDR2 is SYGVKD. Written as DNA, the CDR3 is TGTGCCAGCAACGCATTTCCCGCCGGGACACATTCCTACGGGCAGTACTTC. Its protein product is CASNAFPAGTHSYGQYF.

This CDR3 is CASSYSGRSGTEAFF. CDR3 in DNA: TGTGCCAGCAGTTACTCGGGACGGTCGGGCACTGAAGCTTTCTTT. The rearrangement uses TRBV6-5 and TRBJ1-1, with D possibly TRBD1 on 5 matching bases. V lost 0 bases, J lost 4 bases, and 12 bases lay in between. The CDR3 is 15 amino acids. The germline CDR1 and CDR2 sequences are MNHEY and SVGAGI.

On this clonotype itself: The junction and the germline gene differ at one end; a read error may be behind it. V usage is TRBV6-5 and J usage is TRBJ1-1; TRBD1 matches 8 bases. The length of the CDR3 is 15 residues. CDR1 is MNHEY, CDR2 SVGAGI, per germline. CDR3 in amino acids: CASSPIPGTGPEAFF. CDR3 DNA: TGTGCCAGCAGTCCTATTCCCGGGACAGGCCCTGAAGCTTTCTTC.

The chain combines TRBV25-1 with TRBJ1-3, with TRBD1 matching 7 bases. Germline lookup yields CDR1 MGHDK and CDR2 SYGVNS. With 8 bases clipped from V and 7 bases from J, the junction kept 11 bases outside the gene matches. The CDR3 has 14 residues. CDR3 DNA sequence: TGTGCCAGCGTTGGGATGGGACAGTCGAACACCATATATTTT. Translated: CASVGMGQSNTIYF.

This clonotype was counted ten times or more. This chain uses TRBV10-3 with TRBJ2-6; 9 bases align to TRBD1. The ends lost 5 bases at V and 4 bases at J; junction bases unmatched: 12. The CDR3 contains 18 residues. The V gene's germline CDR1 is ENHRY and CDR2 SYGVKD. In nucleotides, the CDR3 is TGTGCCATCAGTACCTCCGGGACAGGGTTAATGGGGGCCAACGTCCTGACTTTC. Its translation is CAISTSGTGLMGANVLTF.

V usage is TRBV4-3 and J usage is TRBJ1-5, with D uncertain. Germline CDR1 and CDR2: LGHNA and YSLEER. The V end lost 4 bases, the J end lost 0 bases, and 10 bases lay between the germline ends. The CDR3 sequence is 15 residues long. CDR3 bases: TGCGCCAGCAGCCCGCTGTGGGTTAGCAATCAGCCCCAGCATTTT. Encoded protein: CASSPLWVSNQPQHF.

This clonotype occurred many times. CDR3: CASEPAAGMNYEQYF. As DNA, the CDR3 is TGTGCCAGCGAGCCGGCTGCGGGGATGAATTACGAGCAGTACTTC. The chain carries TRBV6-6 and TRBJ2-7; D may be TRBD2 (6 bases). The CDR3 is 15 residues long. The V and J ends lost 8 bases and 4 bases respectively, with 21 bases between them. Looked up from germline, CDR1 is MNHNY and CDR2 is SVGAGI (reference sequence).

This clonotype was seen at least ten times. This chain joins TRBV20-1 and TRBJ2-7, with unresolved D. V lost 2 bases, J lost 1 base, and 12 bases lay in between. The CDR3 runs to 14 residues. Germline V gene lookup returns CDR1 DFQATT and CDR2 SNEGSKA (reference sequence). The CDR3 region is CSARRAARSYEQYF. CDR3 sequence (DNA): TGCAGTGCTAGACGGGCGGCACGTTCCTACGAGCAGTACTTC.

In this sample, this clonotype turned up many times. The chain uses TRBV6-5 and TRBJ1-2; D not resolved. The CDR3 is made up of 12 amino acids. Germline V gene data show CDR1 as MNHEY and CDR2 as SVGAGI. V was cut by 2 bases and J by 7 bases, with 8 bases left in between. CDR3 in DNA: TGTGCCAGCAGTTACCCGGGCGGTGGCTACACCTTC. Its translation is CASSYPGGGYTF.

V and J are TRBV7-9 and TRBJ2-7; TRBD1 matches at 9 bases. The J segment lost 6 bases and the V segment lost 5 bases, leaving 8 bases of the junction unmatched. Germline CDR1 is SEHNR and CDR2 is FQNEAQ (reference sequence). CDR3 length: 14 residues. This CDR3 is CASSPDRGYGEQYF. The CDR3 DNA is TGTGCCAGCAGCCCCGACAGGGGGTATGGCGAGCAGTACTTC.

As for this clonotype: Because it lacks the conserved phenylalanine or tryptophan at the end, this CDR3 is likely a read error. It is unclear where the CDR3 begins or ends on the DNA, so no DNA is shown, and the CDR3 is as TCRdb lists it. The chain employs TRBV7-2 and TRBJ2-6; no DNA check was done on the table's D call, TRBD2. The CDR3 is 10 amino acids long, termini counted. The V gene's germline CDR1 is SGHTA and CDR2 FQGNSA. The CDR3 spells CASSSSSGGG.

A word on this clonotype: This may be a read error, as it is one base from a much larger clone. V is TRBV29-1 and J is TRBJ1-1; no clear D gene. V was cut by 4 bases and J by 0 bases, with 12 bases left in between. The CDR3 spans 14 residues. CDR1 and CDR2 (germline): SQVTM, ANQGSEA. The CDR3 nucleotides are TGCAGCGTTGCTCTTTCGGCGATGAACACTGAAGCTTTCTTT. This gives the protein CSVALSAMNTEAFF. Complete variable domain (other parts from reference TRBV29-1 and TRBJ1-1): SAVISQKPSRDICQRGTSLTIQCQVDSQVTMMFWYRQQPGQSLTLIATANQGSEATYESGFVIDKFPISRPNLTFSTLTVSNMSPEDSSIYLCSVALSAMNTEAFFGQGTRLTVV.

The chain recombines TRBV2 with TRBJ1-6, with 9 bases matching TRBD1. From germline, CDR1 is SNHLY and CDR2 FYNNEI. The CDR3 covers 16 residues. Germline trimming cut 5 bases from V and 8 bases from J; bases unmatched to any gene: 10. The CDR3 here is CASSLGAGTGHSPLHF. In nucleotides, the CDR3 is TGTGCCAGCAGTTTAGGAGCCGGGACAGGGCATTCACCCCTCCACTTT.

The CDR3, as DNA: TGTGCCAGTAGTTGGGCTTTTGATGGGGTCCACGAGCAGTACTTC. This gives the protein CASSWAFDGVHEQYF. V gene TRBV19 combines with J gene TRBJ2-5; unclear D gene. The J call could be wrong; TRBJ2-7 is a better fit for the DNA end. This CDR3 contains 15 residues. CDR1 is LNHDA, CDR2 SQIVND, per germline (reference sequence).

The chain carries TRBV10-1 and TRBJ2-7; no clear D. Trimming left V 0 bases short and J 5 bases short, with 11 bases between. Germline V gene sequence: CDR1 WNHNN, CDR2 SYGVQD (reference sequence). The CDR3 extends over 14 amino acids. The CDR3 is CASSESGLRNEQYF. DNA for the CDR3: TGCGCCAGCAGTGAGTCGGGTTTGAGAAACGAGCAGTACTTC.

The gene calls are TRBV10-3 and TRBJ2-3, with 8 bases lining up with TRBD1. Germline V gene sequence: CDR1 ENHRY, CDR2 SYGVKD. With 8 bases clipped from V and 4 bases from J, the junction kept 11 bases outside the gene matches. This CDR3 comprises 15 residues. The CDR3 coding sequence is TGTGCCATCGCGTACGGACAGGGTGGGTCAGATACGCAGTATTTT. It codes for CAIAYGQGGSDTQYF.

This clonotype has at least ten counts. CDR3 sequence: CASRHGRITEAFF. DNA of the CDR3: TGTGCCAGCAGGCATGGAAGGATCACTGAAGCTTTCTTT. The V call is TRBV11-3, the J call TRBJ1-1; D not certain. This CDR3 contains 13 residues. Per germline, CDR1 SGHNT and CDR2 YENEEA. V was pared by 6 bases and J by 4 bases, with 12 bases between.

The genes are TRBV9 and TRBJ2-5; D unresolved. Germline V gene data show CDR1 as SGDLS and CDR2 as YYNGEE. V shed 0 bases and J shed 2 bases, with 14 bases lying between them. This CDR3 comprises 16 residues. CDR3 DNA: TGTGCCAGCAGCGTAGAGGCCAAACCGAAACAAGAGACCCAGTACTTC. It codes for CASSVEAKPKQETQYF.

The chain joins TRBV5-1 to TRBJ2-2, with D perhaps given as TRBD1 or TRBD2 (5 bases each). V gave up 7 bases and J gave up 0 bases, with 13 bases separating them. Per germline, CDR1 SGHRS and CDR2 YFSETQ. The CDR3 is made up of 15 amino acids. The CDR3 loop reads CASGRRGPNTGELFF. DNA of the CDR3: TGCGCCAGCGGAAGACGGGGACCGAACACCGGGGAGCTGTTTTTT.

This clonotype has at least ten counts. This chain uses TRBV20-1 with TRBJ1-5; possibly TRBD1 for D (6 bases). Germline V gene data show CDR1 as DFQATT and CDR2 as SNEGSKA (reference sequence). The CDR3 contains 14 residues. The CDR3 region has the DNA TGCAGCGCCAATACAGGGTTCGGCAATCAGCCCCAGCATTTT. Protein product: CSANTGFGNQPQHF.

There are many counts of this clonotype. The chain uses TRBV7-2 and TRBJ1-2; perhaps TRBD1 as D (6 bases). Germline CDR1 is SGHTA and CDR2 is FQGNSA. CDR3 length: 13 amino acids. The V end was cut by 1 base, the J end by 4 bases, with 7 bases between. The CDR3 region has the DNA TGTGCCAGCAGCTTAGACAGGGCCTATGGCTACACCTTC. Translated, it gives CASSLDRAYGYTF.

The chain combines TRBV11-3 with TRBJ2-7; 7 nucleotides align to TRBD2. The CDR3 sequence is 19 residues long. Germline CDR1 reads SGHNT; CDR2 reads YENEEA. Trimming removed 5 bases from V and 2 bases from J; junction bases left unmatched: 21. CDR3 loop: CASSGAPAASGGETYEQYF. The CDR3 DNA reads as TGTGCCAGCAGCGGGGCGCCTGCGGCTAGCGGTGGGGAGACCTACGAGCAGTACTTC.